Listed below are T cell receptor beta chains from one sample, sequenced in a study of vaccination effects on CD4 cells after COVID-19. No antigens are known for them. The repertoire was sequenced with immunoSEQ multiplex PCR; TCRdb's copy has only in-frame clones and lacks some. This sample has 30,000 or so clones, with approximately 76% found just once. The sample here was CD4+ T cells from PBMCs cultured with HCoV-229E spike peptides, taken after COVID-19 vaccination. All receptors come from a human donor who received a COVID-19 vaccine. The CDR3 runs from the conserved cysteine through the conserved F or W. D genes are given only for firm matches. A row's size may be missing; if present it is once, few, many or a size class.

j_call cdr3_length clone_size d_call v_call cdr3_aa cdr3_nt
TRBJ1-1 15 NA NA TRBV6-5 CASIERTASSAEAFF TGTGCCAGCATAGAACGGACGGCGTCGTCGGCTGAAGCTTTCTTT
TRBJ2-7 10 NA NA TRBV10-1 CANEKWEQYF TGCGCCAACGAAAAATGGGAGCAGTACTTC
TRBJ2-7 14 few TRBD1 TRBV4-1 CASSHRDSSYEQYF TGCGCCAGCAGCCACCGGGACAGCTCCTACGAGCAGTACTTC
TRBJ1-5 15 NA NA TRBV6-2/TRBV6-3 CASSYGGAGNQPQHF TGTGCCAGCAGTTACGGGGGGGCCGGCAATCAGCCCCAGCATTTT
TRBJ2-7 12 NA NA TRBV6-5 CASLRVPYEQYF TGTGCCAGCCTTAGGGTGCCCTACGAGCAGTACTTC
TRBJ1-4 15 NA NA TRBV5-8 CASSESTGFYEKLFF TGTGCCAGCAGCGAGAGTACAGGGTTTTATGAAAAACTGTTTTTT
TRBJ2-2 15 NA NA TRBV5-6 CASSLGTGHFGELFF TGTGCCAGCAGCTTAGGGACTGGCCATTTCGGGGAGCTGTTTTTT
TRBJ1-4 15 NA NA TRBV30 CAWSGLGVADEKLFF TGTGCCTGGAGTGGGTTAGGAGTGGCTGATGAAAAACTGTTTTTT
TRBJ2-2 15 NA NA TRBV5-4 CASSPRTEITGELFF TGTGCCAGCAGCCCTAGGACAGAGATCACCGGGGAGCTGTTTTTT
TRBJ1-3 14 NA NA TRBV25-1 CASSQPASGNTIYF TGTGCCAGCAGTCAGCCAGCCTCTGGAAACACCATATATTTT
TRBJ2-1 14 few TRBD1 TRBV12-5 CASGPGQGASEQFF TGTGCTAGTGGTCCGGGACAGGGGGCTAGCGAGCAGTTCTTC
TRBJ1-2 18 NA NA TRBV7-2 CASSLGVRWEGIGDGYTF TGTGCCAGCAGCTTAGGGGTTCGGTGGGAGGGAATAGGGGATGGCTACACCTTC
TRBJ1-2 14 NA NA TRBV5-1 CASSLEADSYGYTF TGCGCCAGCAGCTTGGAGGCGGACAGCTATGGCTACACCTTC
TRBJ2-3 16 NA NA TRBV5-1 CASSPRGMAGTDTQYF TGCGCCAGCAGCCCCCGGGGTATGGCAGGCACAGATACGCAGTATTTT
TRBJ2-7 11 NA NA TRBV30 CAWSVFGEQYF TGTGCCTGGAGTGTCTTCGGCGAGCAGTACTTC
TRBJ2-3 13 NA TRBD1 TRBV6-5 CASRHRGLNTQYF TGTGCCAGCAGACACAGGGGGCTAAATACGCAGTATTTT
TRBJ1-1 15 few NA TRBV19 CASSRDRTTNTEAFF TGTGCCAGTAGTCGGGATCGGACGACTAACACTGAAGCTTTCTTT
TRBJ1-1 14 NA NA TRBV6-5 CASSYGLGNTEAFF TGTGCCAGCAGCTACGGGCTGGGGAACACTGAAGCTTTCTTT
TRBJ2-5 15 NA NA TRBV7-5 CARSLGKGSQETQYF TGTGCCAGAAGCTTAGGTAAGGGGTCACAAGAGACCCAGTACTTC
TRBJ2-2 17 NA TRBD2 TRBV6-1 CASSEASGGAFPGELFF TGTGCCAGCAGTGAAGCTAGCGGGGGGGCCTTTCCCGGGGAGCTGTTTTTT
TRBJ2-7 14 few NA TRBV6-6 CASSPSTAAYEQYF TGTGCCAGCAGTCCGTCGACCGCGGCGTACGAGCAGTACTTC
TRBJ2-7 15 NA TRBD2 TRBV6-5 CASSYSGDGRYEQYF TGTGCCAGCAGTTACTCGGGGGACGGGAGGTACGAGCAGTACTTC
TRBJ2-1 19 once NA TRBV27 CASSILAGVLAAPNNEQFF TGTGCCAGCAGTATACTAGCCGGGGTCCTTGCGGCCCCCAACAATGAGCAGTTCTTC
TRBJ2-7 13 NA TRBD1 TRBV30 CAWDDGQVYEQYF TGTGCCTGGGATGATGGACAGGTCTACGAGCAGTACTTC
TRBJ2-1 15 NA TRBD2 TRBV7-2 CASSLSGEGFNEQFF TGTGCCAGCAGCTTATCGGGGGAGGGATTCAATGAGCAGTTCTTC
TRBJ1-5 16 NA TRBD1 TRBV19 CASSEYRGGGNQPQHF TGTGCCAGTAGTGAATACAGGGGGGGCGGCAATCAGCCCCAGCATTTT
TRBJ2-7 11 few NA TRBV3-1/TRBV3-2 CASSQAYEQYF TGTGCCAGCAGCCAAGCTTACGAGCAGTACTTC
TRBJ1-6 15 NA TRBD1 TRBV2 CASSAGGGYNSPLHF TGTGCCAGCAGTGCAGGGGGCGGCTATAATTCACCCCTCCACTTT
TRBJ2-1 15 NA TRBD2 TRBV18 CASSPGLGSYNEQFF TGTGCCAGCTCACCAGGACTAGGCTCCTACAATGAGCAGTTCTTC
TRBJ2-1 15 NA NA TRBV14 CASSQRGRLDNEQFF TGTGCCAGCAGCCAAAGGGGGAGACTGGACAATGAGCAGTTCTTC
TRBJ1-2 16 NA TRBD1 TRBV5-1 CASSEPGQGPSYGYTF TGCGCCAGCAGTGAACCGGGACAGGGTCCTTCTTATGGCTACACCTTC
TRBJ2-3 14 NA NA TRBV10-2 CASTKGEVPDTQYF TGCGCCAGCACAAAGGGGGAGGTCCCAGATACGCAGTATTTT
TRBJ1-1 14 NA NA TRBV18 CASSPQGSYTEAFF TGTGCCAGCTCACCACAAGGCAGCTACACTGAAGCTTTCTTT
TRBJ1-6 15 NA NA TRBV5-6 CASSLDPGSGSPLHF TGTGCCAGCAGCTTGGATCCGGGCTCGGGTTCACCCCTCCACTTT
TRBJ1-1 14 once TRBD1 TRBV5-1 CASSSGQLLSEAFF TGCGCCAGCAGCTCGGGACAGCTGTTATCTGAAGCTTTCTTT
TRBJ2-3 21 NA TRBD2 TRBV2 CASSESRFVRGGHLVTDTQYF TGTGCCAGCAGCGAAAGCCGTTTCGTACGGGGGGGCCATCTCGTTACAGATACGCAGTATTTT
TRBJ1-6 15 NA NA TRBV3-1/TRBV3-2 CAMSKIYRVNSPLHF TGTGCCATGTCCAAGATTTACAGGGTTAATTCACCCCTCCACTTT
TRBJ2-7 17 NA TRBD2 TRBV5-1 CASSLGVRTSILYEQYF TGCGCCAGCAGCTTGGGGGTTAGGACTAGCATTCTCTACGAGCAGTACTTC
TRBJ2-5 15 NA NA TRBV15 CATSRRSGVEETQYF TGTGCCACCAGCAGACGTTCGGGGGTGGAAGAGACCCAGTACTTC
TRBJ2-3 15 NA TRBD1 TRBV27 CASSNYGQGADTQYF TGTGCCAGCAGTAACTACGGACAGGGGGCAGATACGCAGTATTTT
TRBJ1-3 12 few NA TRBV19 CASSTSGNTIYF TGTGCCAGTAGTACCTCTGGAAACACCATATATTTT
TRBJ1-1 12 few NA TRBV4-1 CASSNLRTEAFF TGCGCCAGCAGCAACCTACGGACTGAAGCTTTCTTT
TRBJ1-1 12 NA NA TRBV5-1 CASSPDRLEAFF TGCGCCAGCAGCCCGGACAGACTTGAAGCTTTCTTT
TRBJ1-2 12 NA NA TRBV19 CASSIWGYGYTF TGTGCCAGTAGTATCTGGGGTTATGGCTACACCTTC
TRBJ2-3 14 few TRBD1 TRBV6-5 CASSYQPTGNTQYF TGTGCCAGCAGTTACCAACCGACAGGGAATACGCAGTATTTT
TRBJ1-2 16 once NA TRBV5-1 CASSRGVQGENYGYTF TGCGCCAGCAGTCGGGGCGTGCAGGGCGAAAACTATGGCTACACCTTC
TRBJ1-4 15 NA NA TRBV2 CASRGRKAPNEKLFF TGTGCCAGCAGGGGACGGAAGGCCCCTAATGAAAAACTGTTTTTT
TRBJ2-7 12 NA NA TRBV25-1 CASQGEGYEQYF TGTGCCAGCCAGGGGGAGGGCTACGAGCAGTACTTC
TRBJ1-1 14 NA NA TRBV7-9 CASSLGEIFTEAFF TGTGCCAGCAGCCTAGGTGAGATTTTCACTGAAGCTTTCTTT